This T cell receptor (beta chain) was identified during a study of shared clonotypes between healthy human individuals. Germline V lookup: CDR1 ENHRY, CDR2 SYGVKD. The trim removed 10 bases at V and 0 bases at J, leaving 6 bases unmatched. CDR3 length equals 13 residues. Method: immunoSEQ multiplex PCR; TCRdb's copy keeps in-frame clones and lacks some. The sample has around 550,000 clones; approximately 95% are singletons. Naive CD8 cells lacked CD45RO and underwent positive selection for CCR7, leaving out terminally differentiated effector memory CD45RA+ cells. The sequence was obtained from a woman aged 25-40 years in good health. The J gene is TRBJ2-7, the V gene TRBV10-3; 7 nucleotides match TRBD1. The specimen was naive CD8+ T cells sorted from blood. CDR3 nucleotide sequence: TGTGCCACCGCGGACAGGAGCTCCTACGAGCAGTACTTC. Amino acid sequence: CATADRSSYEQYF.